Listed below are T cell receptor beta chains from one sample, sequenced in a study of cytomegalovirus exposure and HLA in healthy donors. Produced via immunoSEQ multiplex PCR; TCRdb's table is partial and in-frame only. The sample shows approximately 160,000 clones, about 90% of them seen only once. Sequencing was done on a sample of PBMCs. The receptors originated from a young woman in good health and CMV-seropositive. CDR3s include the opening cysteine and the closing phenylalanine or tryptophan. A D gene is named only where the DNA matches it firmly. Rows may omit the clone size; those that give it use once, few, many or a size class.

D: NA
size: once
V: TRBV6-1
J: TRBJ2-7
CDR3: CAINEYEQYF

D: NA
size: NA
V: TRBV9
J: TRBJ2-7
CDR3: CASSPTTGSYEQYF

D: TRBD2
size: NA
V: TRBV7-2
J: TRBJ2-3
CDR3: CASSSFWGGRESDTQYF

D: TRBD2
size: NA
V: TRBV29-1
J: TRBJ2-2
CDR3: CSVVGTSGRDTGELFF

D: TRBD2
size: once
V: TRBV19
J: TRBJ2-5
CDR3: CASSPWTSGVQETQYF

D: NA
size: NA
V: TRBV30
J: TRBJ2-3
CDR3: CAWSVLTDTQYF

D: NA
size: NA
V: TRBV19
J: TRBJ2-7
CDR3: CASSKSASYEQYF

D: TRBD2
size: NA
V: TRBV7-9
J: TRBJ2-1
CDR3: CASSLGTSSNEQFF

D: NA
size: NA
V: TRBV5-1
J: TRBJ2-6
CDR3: CASSLGRRETTSGANVLTF

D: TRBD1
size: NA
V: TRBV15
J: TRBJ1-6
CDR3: CATTSGGFPPLHF

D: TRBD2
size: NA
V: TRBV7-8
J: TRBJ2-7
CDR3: CASSLDEGGVYEQYF

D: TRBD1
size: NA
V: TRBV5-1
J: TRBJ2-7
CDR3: CASSSTGDEQYF

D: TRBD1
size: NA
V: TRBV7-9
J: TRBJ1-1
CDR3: CATFFQGVMNTEAFF

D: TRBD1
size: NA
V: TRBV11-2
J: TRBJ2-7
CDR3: CASSLPTGTALSYEQYF

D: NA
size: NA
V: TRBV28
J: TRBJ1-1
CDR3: CASTPHGDEAFF

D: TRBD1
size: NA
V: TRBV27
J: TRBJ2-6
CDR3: CASSYRGPGANVLTF

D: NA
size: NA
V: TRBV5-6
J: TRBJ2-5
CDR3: CASSSDLDRGQETQYF

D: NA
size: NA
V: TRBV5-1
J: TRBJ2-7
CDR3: CASSLAKGYEQYF

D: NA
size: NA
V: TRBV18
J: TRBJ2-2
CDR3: CASSPDSTGELFF

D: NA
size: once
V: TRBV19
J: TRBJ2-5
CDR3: CASSIGGAVQETQYF

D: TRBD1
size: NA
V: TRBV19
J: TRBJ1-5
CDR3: CASTQRGQRGGNQPQHF

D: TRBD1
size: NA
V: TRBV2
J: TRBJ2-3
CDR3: CASRRTGASPSTDTQYF

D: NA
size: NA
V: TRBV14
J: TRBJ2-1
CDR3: CASSQDPLRSYNEQFF

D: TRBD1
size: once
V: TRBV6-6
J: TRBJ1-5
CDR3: CASSYPRQGAGQPQHF

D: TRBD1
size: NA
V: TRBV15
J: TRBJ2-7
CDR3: CATSGPGTGGMYEQYF

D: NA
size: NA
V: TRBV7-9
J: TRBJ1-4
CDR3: CASSVPGGSLKLFF

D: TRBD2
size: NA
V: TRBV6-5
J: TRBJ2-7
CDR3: CASSYLGLASYEQYF

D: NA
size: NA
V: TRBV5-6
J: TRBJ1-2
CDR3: CASSLPGLFGYTF

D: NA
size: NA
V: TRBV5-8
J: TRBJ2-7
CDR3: CASRHRGGGGEQYF

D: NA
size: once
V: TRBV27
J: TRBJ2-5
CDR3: CASSQSRGETQYF

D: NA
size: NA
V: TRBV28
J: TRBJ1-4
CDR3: CASSVSGWSEKLFF

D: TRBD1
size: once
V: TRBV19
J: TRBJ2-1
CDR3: CASSRDSYNEQFF

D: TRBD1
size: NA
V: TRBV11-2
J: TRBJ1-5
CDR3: CASSSGTGGFRPQHF

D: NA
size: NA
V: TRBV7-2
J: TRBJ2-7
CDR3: CASSALLNGREQYF

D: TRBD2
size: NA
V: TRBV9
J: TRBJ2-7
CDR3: CASSVGFAPSGSYEQYF

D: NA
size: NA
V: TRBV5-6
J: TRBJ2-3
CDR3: CASSLPGTDTQYF

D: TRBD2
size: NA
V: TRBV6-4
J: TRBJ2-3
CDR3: CASSDQTSGPTDTQYF

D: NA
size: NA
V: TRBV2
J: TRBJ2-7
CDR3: CASSESLTYEQYF

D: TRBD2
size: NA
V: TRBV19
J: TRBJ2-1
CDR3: CASSTGGSRNEQFF

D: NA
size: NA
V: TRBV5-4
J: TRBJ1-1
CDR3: CASSVPQGNPMNTEAFF

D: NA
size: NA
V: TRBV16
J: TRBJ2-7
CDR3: CASSQVLGGLGGEQYF